The 3 T cell receptor beta chains given below trace back to one sample, sequenced in a study of T cell clones after liver transplantation. Sequencing was performed with immunoSEQ multiplex PCR; in TCRdb, only in-frame clones are kept and a portion is missing. The table has tens of thousands of clones, around 75% seen once. The sample in question was CD4+ T cells from blood, obtained before liver transplant. Source of these receptors: a human donor who received a liver transplant.

This clone was counted a few times. The chain employs TRBV2 and TRBJ1-4; 7 bases line up with TRBD1. Trimming cost V 7 bases and J 7 bases; bases outside gene matches: 12. Germline V gene lookup returns CDR1 SNHLY and CDR2 FYNNEI. There are 15 residues in the CDR3. For the CDR3, the DNA is TGTGCCAGCACCAGAGGGGACAGTGCGACTGAAAAACTGTTTTTT. This codes for CASTRGDSATEKLFF.

To note about this clone: Other DNA sequences in this specimen translate into the identical CDR3. The genes are TRBV7-9 and TRBJ1-6; TRBD1 agrees at 8 bases. The CDR3 runs 15 residues. The junction had 4 bases not matched to a gene; V was cut back by 2 bases and J by 7 bases. Germline CDR1 reads SEHNR; CDR2 reads FQNEAQ (reference sequence). The DNA for the CDR3 is TGTGCCAGCAGCTTAACAGGGGGTAGGAATTCACCCCTCCACTTT. Its translation is CASSLTGGRNSPLHF.

The chain carries TRBV28 and TRBJ2-7; TRBD1 agrees at 11 bases. Germline CDR1 reads MDHEN; CDR2 reads SYDVKM. Unmatched junction bases numbered 9, after V lost 6 bases and J lost 5 bases. This CDR3 comprises 15 residues. CDR3 in DNA: TGTGCCAGCAGCCGATCCGGACAGGGGGCCCACGAGCAGTACTTC. Amino acids: CASSRSGQGAHEQYF.